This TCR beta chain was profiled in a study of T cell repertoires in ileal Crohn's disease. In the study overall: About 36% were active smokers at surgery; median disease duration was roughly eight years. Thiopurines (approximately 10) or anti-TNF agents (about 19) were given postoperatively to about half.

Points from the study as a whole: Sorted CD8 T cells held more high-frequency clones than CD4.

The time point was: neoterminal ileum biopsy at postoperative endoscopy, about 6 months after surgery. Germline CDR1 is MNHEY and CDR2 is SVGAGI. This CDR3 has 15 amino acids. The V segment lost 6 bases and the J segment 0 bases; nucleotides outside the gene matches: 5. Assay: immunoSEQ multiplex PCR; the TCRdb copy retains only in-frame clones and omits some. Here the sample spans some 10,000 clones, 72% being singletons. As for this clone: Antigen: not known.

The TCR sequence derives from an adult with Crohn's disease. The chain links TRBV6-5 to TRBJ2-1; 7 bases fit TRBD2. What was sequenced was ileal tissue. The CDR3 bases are TGTGCCAGCAGCGCCAGCGGGACCTCCTACAATGAGCAGTTCTTC. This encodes CASSASGTSYNEQFF.